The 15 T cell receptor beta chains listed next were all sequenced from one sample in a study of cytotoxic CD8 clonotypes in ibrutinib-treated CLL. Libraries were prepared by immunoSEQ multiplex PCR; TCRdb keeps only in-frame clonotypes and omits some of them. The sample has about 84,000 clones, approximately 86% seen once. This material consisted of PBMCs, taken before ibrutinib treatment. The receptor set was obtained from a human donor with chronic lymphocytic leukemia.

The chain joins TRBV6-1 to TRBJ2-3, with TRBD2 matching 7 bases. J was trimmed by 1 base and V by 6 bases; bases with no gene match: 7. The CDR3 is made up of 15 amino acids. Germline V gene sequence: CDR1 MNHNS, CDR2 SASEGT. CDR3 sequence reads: CASRSLADRTDTQYF. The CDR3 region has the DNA TGTGCCAGCAGATCCCTAGCGGACCGCACAGATACGCAGTATTTT.

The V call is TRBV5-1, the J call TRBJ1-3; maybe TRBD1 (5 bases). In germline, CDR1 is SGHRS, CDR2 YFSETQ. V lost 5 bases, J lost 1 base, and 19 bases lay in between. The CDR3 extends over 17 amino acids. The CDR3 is CASSPASRQGSGNTIYF. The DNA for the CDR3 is TGCGCCAGCAGTCCTGCGAGCCGGCAGGGTTCTGGAAACACCATATATTTT. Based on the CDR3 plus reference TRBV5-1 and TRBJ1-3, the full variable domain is KAGVTQTPRYLIKTRGQQVTLSCSPISGHRSVSWYQQTPGQGLQFLFEYFSETQRNKGNFPGRFSGRQFSNSRSEMNVSTLELGDSALYLCASSPASRQGSGNTIYFGEGSWLTVV.

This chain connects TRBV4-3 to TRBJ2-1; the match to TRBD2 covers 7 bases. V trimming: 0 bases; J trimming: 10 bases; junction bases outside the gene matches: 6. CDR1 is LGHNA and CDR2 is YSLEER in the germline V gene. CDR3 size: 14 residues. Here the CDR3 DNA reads TGCGCCAGCAGCCAAGATGGGCGGGGGAGCGAGCAGTTCTTC. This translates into CASSQDGRGSEQFF.

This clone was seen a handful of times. The CDR3, as DNA: TGTGCCAGCAGTTATGGGGGATTGGAGACCCAGTACTTC. This gives the protein CASSYGGLETQYF. J is TRBJ2-5 and V is TRBV6-5, with D perhaps being TRBD1 or TRBD2 (5 bases each). V was trimmed by 3 bases and J by 5 bases, leaving 10 bases between them. There are 13 residues in the CDR3. CDR1 MNHEY and CDR2 SVGAGI come from the germline V gene.

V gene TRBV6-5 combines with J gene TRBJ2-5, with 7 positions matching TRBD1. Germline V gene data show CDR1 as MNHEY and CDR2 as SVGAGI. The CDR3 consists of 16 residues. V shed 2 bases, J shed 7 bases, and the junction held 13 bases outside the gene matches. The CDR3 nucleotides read TGTGCCAGCAGTTACAAGGGGGCGATGGCAGGTGGGACCCAGTACTTC. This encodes CASSYKGAMAGGTQYF.

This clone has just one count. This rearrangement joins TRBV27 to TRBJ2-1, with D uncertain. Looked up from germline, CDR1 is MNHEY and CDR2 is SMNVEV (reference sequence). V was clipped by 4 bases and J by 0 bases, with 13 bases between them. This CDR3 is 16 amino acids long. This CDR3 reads CASSSGSQSSYNEQFF. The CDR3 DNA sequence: TGTGCCAGCAGTTCCGGGTCACAGAGCTCCTACAATGAGCAGTTCTTC.

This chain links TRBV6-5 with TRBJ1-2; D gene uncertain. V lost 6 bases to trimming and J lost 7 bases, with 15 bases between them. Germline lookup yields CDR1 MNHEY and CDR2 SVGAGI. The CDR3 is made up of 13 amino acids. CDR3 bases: TGTGCCAGCAGACCCAGAGACTCCTTTGGCTACACCTTC. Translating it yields CASRPRDSFGYTF.

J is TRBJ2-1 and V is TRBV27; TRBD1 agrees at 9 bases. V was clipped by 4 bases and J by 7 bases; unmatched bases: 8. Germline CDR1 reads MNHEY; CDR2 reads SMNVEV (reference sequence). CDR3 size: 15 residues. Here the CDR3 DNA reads TGTGCCAGCAGTTACCGGACAGGGGAGGAAAATGAGCAGTTCTTC. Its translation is CASSYRTGEENEQFF.

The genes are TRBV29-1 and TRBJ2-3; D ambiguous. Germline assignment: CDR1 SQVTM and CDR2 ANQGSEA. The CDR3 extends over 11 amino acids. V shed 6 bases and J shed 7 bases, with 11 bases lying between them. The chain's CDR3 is CSVPSSYTQYF. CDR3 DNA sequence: TGCAGCGTCCCCTCCTCCTATACGCAGTATTTT.

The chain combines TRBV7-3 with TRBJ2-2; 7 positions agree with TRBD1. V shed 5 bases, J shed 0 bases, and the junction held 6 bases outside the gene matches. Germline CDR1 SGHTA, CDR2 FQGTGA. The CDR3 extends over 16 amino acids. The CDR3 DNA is TGTGCCAGCAGCCTTGGGACAGCCGCGAACACCGGGGAGCTGTTTTTT. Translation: CASSLGTAANTGELFF.

The CDR3 region has the DNA TGTGCCAGCAGGCTACCGGGACTAGCGTCGGGGAGCTCCTACGAGCAGTACTTC. This encodes CASRLPGLASGSSYEQYF. This chain joins TRBV28 and TRBJ2-7; 10 bases match TRBD2. CDR1 is MDHEN and CDR2 is SYDVKM in the germline V gene. This CDR3 is built from 18 residues. J gave up 0 bases and V 6 bases, and 14 bases lay outside the gene matches.

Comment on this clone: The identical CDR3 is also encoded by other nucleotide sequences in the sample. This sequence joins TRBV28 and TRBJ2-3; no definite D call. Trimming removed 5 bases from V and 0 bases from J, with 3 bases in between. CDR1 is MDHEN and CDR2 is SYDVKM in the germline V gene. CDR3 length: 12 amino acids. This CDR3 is CASSLSTDTQYF. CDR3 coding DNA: TGTGCCAGCAGTCTTAGCACAGATACGCAGTATTTT.

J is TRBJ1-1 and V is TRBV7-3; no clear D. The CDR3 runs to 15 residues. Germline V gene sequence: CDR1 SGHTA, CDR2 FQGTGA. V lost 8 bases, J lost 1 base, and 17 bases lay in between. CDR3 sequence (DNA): TGTGCCAGCGCCATGACCGCCCCTAGGAACACTGAAGCTTTCTTT. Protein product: CASAMTAPRNTEAFF.

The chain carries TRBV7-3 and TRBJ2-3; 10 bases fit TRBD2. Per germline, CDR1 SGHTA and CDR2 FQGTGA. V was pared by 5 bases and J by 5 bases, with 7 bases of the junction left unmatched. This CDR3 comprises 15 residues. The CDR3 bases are TGTGCCAGCAGCCCTAGCGGGAGTCACGTAGATACGCAGTATTTT. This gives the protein CASSPSGSHVDTQYF.

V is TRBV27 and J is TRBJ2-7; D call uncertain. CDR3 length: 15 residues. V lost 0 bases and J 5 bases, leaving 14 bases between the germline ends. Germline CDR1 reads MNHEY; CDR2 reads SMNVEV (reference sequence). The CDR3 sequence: CASSLSVSYVHEQYF. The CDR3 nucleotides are TGTGCCAGCAGTTTATCGGTTTCCTACGTCCACGAGCAGTACTTC.